This T cell receptor (beta chain) was profiled in a study of cytomegalovirus exposure and HLA in healthy donors. The CDR3 length is 16 residues. Germline CDR1 MGHRA, CDR2 YSYEKL. V lost 0 bases and J 7 bases, leaving 18 bases between the germline ends. Researchers ran the PCR with 60 Vbeta and 13 Jbeta primers. Sequenced by immunoSEQ multiplex PCR; TCRdb stores in-frame clones only, minus some. The sample yields roughly 220,000 clones, approximately 80% seen once. The sample consisted of PBMCs. V is TRBV4-1 and J is TRBJ1-2; tentatively, D is TRBD1 (6 bases). The origin of this receptor is a man aged 25 to 45 in good health and CMV-seronegative. CDR3 sequence: CASSQDPTGRGFGYTF. In DNA form, the CDR3 reads TGCGCCAGCAGCCAAGATCCAACGGGCAGGGGATTTGGCTACACCTTC.